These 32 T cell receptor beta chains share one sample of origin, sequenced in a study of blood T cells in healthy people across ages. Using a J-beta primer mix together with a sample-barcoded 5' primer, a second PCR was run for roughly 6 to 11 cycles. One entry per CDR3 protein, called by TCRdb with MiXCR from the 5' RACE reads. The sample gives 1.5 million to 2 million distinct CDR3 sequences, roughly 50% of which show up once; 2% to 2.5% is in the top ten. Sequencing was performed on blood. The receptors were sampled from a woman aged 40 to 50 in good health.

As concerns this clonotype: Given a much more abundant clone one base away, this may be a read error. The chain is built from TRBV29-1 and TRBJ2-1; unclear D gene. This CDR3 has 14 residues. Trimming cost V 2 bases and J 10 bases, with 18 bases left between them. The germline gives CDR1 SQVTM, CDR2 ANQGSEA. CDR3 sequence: CSVEIEWGSYEQFF. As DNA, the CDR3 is TGCAGCGTTGAAATCGAGTGGGGTTCCTACGAGCAGTTCTTC.

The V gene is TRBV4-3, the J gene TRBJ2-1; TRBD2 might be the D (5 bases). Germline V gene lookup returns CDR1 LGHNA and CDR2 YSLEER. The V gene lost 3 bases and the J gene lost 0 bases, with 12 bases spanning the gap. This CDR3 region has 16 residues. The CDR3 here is CASSQVPAGSYNEQFF. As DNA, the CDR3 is TGCGCCAGCAGCCAGGTCCCCGCGGGCTCCTACAATGAGCAGTTCTTC.

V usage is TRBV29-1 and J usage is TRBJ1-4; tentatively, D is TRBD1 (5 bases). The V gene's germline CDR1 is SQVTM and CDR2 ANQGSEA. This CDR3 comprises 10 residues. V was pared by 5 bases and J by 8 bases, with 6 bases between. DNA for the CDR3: TGCAGCGTTTACAGGGAAAAACTGTTTTTT. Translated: CSVYREKLFF.

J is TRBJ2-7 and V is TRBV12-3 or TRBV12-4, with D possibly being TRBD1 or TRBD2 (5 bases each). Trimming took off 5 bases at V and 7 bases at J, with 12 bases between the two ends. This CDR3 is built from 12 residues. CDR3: CASSLFGAEQYF. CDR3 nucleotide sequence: TGTGCCAGCAGTCTGTTCGGGGCGGAGCAGTACTTC.

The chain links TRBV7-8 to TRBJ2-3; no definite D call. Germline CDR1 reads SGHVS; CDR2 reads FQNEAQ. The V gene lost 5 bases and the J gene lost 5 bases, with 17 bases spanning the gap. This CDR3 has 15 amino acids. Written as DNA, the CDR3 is TGTGCCAGCAGCACACGGGCGCCCTTCGGAGATACGCAGTATTTT. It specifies CASSTRAPFGDTQYF.

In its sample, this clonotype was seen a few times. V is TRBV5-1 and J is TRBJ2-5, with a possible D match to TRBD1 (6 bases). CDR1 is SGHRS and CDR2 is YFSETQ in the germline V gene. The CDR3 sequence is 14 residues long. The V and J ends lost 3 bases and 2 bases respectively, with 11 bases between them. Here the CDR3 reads CASSSNRAQETQYF. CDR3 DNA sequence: TGCGCCAGCAGCTCGAACAGGGCGCAAGAGACCCAGTACTTC.

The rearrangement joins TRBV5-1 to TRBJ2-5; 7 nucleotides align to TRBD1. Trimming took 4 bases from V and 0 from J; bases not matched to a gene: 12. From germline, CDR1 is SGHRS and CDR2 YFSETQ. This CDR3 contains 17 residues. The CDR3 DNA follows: TGCGCCAGCAGCGAGACAGGGTTAAAGTCATACCAAGAGACCCAGTACTTC. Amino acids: CASSETGLKSYQETQYF.

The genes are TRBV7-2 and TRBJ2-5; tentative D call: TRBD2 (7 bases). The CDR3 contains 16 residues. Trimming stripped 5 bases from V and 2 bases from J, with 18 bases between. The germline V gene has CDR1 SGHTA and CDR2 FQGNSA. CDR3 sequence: CASSPRGGGLQETQYF. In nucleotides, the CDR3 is TGTGCCAGCAGCCCTAGGGGGGGCGGGTTACAAGAGACCCAGTACTTC.

The CDR3 loop is CASTSRYNEQFF. The DNA for the CDR3 is TGTGCCAGCACCTCACGGTACAATGAGCAGTTCTTC. This sequence joins TRBV6-2 or TRBV6-3 and TRBJ2-1; no definite D call. Per the germline V gene, CDR1 is MNHEY and CDR2 is SVGEGT. V was pared by 7 bases and J by 4 bases, with 8 bases between. The CDR3 is made up of 12 amino acids.

CDR3 protein: CASSDTYEQFF. CDR3 in DNA: TGTGCCAGCAGCGATACTTATGAGCAGTTCTTC. J is TRBJ2-1 and V is TRBV7-9; D is unclear. CDR3 length: 11 amino acids. Germline V CDR1 and CDR2: SEHNR, FQNEAQ (reference sequence). V was pared by 5 bases and J by 8 bases, with 7 bases between.

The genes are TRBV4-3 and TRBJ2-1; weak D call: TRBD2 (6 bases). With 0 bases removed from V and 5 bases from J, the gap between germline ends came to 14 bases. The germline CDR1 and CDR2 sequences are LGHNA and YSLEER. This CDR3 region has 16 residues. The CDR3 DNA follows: TGCGCCAGCAGCCAAGATGCGGAGGGGAGGAACAATGAGCAGTTCTTC. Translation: CASSQDAEGRNNEQFF.

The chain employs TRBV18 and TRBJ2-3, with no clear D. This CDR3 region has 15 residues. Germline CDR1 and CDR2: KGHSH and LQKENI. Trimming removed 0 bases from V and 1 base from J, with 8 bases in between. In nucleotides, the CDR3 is TGTGCCAGCTCACCACCGCTCCTCCGCACAGATACGCAGTATTTT. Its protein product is CASSPPLLRTDTQYF.

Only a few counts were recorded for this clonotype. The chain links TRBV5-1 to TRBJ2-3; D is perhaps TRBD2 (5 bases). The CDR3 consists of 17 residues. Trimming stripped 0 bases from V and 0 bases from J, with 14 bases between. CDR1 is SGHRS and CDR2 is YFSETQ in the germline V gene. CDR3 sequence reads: CASSLGPYQRSTDTQYF. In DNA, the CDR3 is TGCGCCAGCAGCTTGGGACCCTACCAGCGGAGCACAGATACGCAGTATTTT. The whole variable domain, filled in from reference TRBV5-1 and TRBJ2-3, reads KAGVTQTPRYLIKTRGQQVTLSCSPISGHRSVSWYQQTPGQGLQFLFEYFSETQRNKGNFPGRFSGRQFSNSRSEMNVSTLELGDSALYLCASSLGPYQRSTDTQYFGPGTRLTVL.

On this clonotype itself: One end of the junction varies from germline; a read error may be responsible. Here the CDR3 reads CASRLQGLGYNVQFF. The CDR3 DNA is TGTGCCAGCAGGTTACAGGGTTTGGGCTACAATGTGCAGTTCTTC. The gene calls are TRBV6-5 and TRBJ2-1, with D perhaps matching TRBD1 (6 bases). The germline V gene has CDR1 MNHEY and CDR2 SVGAGI. This CDR3 comprises 15 residues.

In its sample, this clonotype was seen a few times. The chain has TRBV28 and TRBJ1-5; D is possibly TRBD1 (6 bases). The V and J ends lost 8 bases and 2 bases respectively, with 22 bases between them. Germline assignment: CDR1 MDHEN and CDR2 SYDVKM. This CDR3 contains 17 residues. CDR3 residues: CASRQPGGGGGNQPQHF. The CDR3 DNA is TGTGCCAGCCGACAACCGGGGGGAGGGGGGGGCAATCAGCCCCAGCATTTT.

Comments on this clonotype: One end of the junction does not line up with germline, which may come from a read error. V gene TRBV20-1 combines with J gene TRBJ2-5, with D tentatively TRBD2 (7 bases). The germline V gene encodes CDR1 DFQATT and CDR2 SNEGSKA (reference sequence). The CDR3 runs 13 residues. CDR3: CNARGGVQETQYF. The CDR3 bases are TGCAATGCTAGAGGGGGGGTCCAAGAGACCCAGTACTTC.

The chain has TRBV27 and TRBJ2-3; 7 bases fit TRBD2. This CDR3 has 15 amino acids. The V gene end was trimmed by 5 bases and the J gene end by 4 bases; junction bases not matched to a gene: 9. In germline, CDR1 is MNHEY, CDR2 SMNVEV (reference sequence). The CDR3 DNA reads TGTGCCAGCAGTCCCCGTGGGCGGGGGTCAGATACGCAGTATTTT. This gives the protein CASSPRGRGSDTQYF.

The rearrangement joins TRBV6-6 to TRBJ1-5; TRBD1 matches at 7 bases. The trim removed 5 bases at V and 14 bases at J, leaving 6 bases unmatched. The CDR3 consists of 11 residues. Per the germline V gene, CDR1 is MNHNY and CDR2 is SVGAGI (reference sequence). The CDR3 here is CASSQTGYEHF. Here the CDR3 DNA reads TGTGCCAGCAGTCAGACAGGGTATGAGCATTTT.

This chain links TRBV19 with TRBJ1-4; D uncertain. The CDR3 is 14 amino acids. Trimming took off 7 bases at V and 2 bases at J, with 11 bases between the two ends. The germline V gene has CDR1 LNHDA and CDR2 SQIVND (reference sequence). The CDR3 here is CASNQDTTNEKLFF. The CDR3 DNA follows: TGTGCCAGTAATCAGGATACGACTAATGAAAAACTGTTTTTT. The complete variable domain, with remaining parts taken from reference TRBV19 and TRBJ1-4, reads DGGITQSPKYLFRKEGQNVTLSCEQNLNHDAMYWYRQDPGQGLRLIYYSQIVNDFQKGDIAEGYSVSREKKESFPLTVTSAQKNPTAFYLCASNQDTTNEKLFFGSGTQLSVL.

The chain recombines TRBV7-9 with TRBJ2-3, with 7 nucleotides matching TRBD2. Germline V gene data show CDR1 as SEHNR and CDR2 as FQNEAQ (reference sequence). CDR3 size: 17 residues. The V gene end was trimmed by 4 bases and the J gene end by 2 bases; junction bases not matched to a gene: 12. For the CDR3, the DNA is TGTGCCAGCAGCTCTCCGTTGAGGCGGGGGATCACAGATACGCAGTATTTT. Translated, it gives CASSSPLRRGITDTQYF.

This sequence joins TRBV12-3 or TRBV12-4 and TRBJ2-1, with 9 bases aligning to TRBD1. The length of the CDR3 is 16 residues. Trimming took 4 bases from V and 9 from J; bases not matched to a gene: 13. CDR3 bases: TGTGCCAGCAGTTGGAGGGGACAGGGTTACTTAGGTGAGCAGTTCTTC. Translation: CASSWRGQGYLGEQFF.

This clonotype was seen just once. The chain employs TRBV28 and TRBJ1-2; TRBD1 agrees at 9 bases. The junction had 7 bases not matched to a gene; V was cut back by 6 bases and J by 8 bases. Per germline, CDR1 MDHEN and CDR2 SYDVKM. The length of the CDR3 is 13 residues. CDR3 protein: CASRTQGAGGYTF. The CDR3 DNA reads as TGTGCCAGCAGGACACAGGGGGCGGGAGGCTACACCTTC.

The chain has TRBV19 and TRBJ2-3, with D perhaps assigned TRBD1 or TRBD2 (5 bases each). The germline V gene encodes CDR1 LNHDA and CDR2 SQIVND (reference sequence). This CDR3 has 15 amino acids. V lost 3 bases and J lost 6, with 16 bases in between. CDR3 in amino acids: CASSITGTIGDTQYF. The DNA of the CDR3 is TGTGCCAGTAGTATCACGGGGACGATCGGGGATACGCAGTATTTT.

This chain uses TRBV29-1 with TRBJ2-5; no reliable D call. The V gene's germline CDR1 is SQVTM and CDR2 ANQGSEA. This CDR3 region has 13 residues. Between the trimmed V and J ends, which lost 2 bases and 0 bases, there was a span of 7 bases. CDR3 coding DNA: TGCAGCGTTGAACTTCTGTACCAAGAGACCCAGTACTTC. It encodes CSVELLYQETQYF.

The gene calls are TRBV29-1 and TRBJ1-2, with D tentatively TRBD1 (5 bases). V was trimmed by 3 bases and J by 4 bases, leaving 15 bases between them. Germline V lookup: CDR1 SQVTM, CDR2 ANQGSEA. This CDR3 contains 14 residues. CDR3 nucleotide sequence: TGCAGCGTTGATCTCGGGGGGTGGGCCTATGGCTACACCTTC. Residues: CSVDLGGWAYGYTF.

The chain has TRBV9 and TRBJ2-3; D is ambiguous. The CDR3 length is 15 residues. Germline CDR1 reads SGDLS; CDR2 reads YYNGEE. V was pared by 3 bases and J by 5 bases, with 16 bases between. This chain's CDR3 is CASSATAYRGDTQYF. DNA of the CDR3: TGTGCCAGCAGCGCCACAGCATATCGAGGAGATACGCAGTATTTT.

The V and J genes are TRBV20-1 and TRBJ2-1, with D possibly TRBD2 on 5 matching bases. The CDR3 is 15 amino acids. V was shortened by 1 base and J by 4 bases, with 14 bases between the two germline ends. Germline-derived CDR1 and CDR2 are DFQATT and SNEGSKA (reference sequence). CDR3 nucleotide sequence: TGCAGTGCTAGAGCCCCTCGCCGCGGGTACAATGAGCAGTTCTTC. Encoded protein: CSARAPRRGYNEQFF.

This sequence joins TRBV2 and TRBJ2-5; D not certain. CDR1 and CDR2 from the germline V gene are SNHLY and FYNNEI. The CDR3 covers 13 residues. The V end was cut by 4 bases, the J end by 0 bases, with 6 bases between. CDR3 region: CASSVPNQETQYF. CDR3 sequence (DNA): TGTGCCAGCAGTGTACCCAACCAAGAGACCCAGTACTTC.

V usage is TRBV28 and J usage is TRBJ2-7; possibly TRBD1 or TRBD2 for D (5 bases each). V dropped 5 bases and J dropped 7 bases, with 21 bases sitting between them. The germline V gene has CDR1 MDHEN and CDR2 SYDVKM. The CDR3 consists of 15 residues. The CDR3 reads CASSPTGTTSGEQYF. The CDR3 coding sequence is TGTGCCAGCAGTCCCACGGGGACCACCTCGGGGGAGCAGTACTTC.

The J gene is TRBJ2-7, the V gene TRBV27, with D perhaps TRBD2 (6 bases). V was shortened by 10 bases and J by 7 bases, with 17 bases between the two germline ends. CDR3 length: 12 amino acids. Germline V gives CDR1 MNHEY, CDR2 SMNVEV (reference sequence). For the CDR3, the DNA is TGTGCCACCGCTCTGGGGGGAGCTGAGCAGTACTTC. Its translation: CATALGGAEQYF.

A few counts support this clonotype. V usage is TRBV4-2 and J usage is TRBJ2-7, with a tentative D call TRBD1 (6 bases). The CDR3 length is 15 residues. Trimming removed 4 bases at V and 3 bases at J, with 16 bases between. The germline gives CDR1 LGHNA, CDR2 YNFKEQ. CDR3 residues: CASSRALGGDYEQYF. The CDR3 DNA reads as TGTGCCAGCAGCCGGGCCCTTGGGGGCGACTACGAGCAGTACTTC.

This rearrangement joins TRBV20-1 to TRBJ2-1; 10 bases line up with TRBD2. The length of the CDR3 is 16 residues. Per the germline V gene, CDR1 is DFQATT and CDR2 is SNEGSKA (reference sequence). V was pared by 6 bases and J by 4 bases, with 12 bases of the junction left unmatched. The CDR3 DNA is TGCAGTGCCCAACCATTACTAGCGGGACCGTACAATGAGCAGTTCTTC. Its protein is CSAQPLLAGPYNEQFF.